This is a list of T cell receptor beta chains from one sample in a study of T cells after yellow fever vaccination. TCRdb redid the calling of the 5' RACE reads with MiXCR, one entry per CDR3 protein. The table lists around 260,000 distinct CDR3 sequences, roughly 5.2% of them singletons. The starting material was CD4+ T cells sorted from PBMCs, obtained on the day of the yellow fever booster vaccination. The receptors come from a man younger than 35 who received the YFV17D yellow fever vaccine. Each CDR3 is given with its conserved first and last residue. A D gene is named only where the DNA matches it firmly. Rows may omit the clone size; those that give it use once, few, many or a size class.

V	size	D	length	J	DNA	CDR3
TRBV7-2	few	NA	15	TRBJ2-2	TGTGCCAGCAGCTTAGGCGGGGTCCGTGGCGGGGAGCTGTTTTTT	CASSLGGVRGGELFF
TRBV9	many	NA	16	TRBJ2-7	TGTGCCAGCAGTGAGCGGGACAGCATTAGCTCCTACGAGCAGTACTTC	CASSERDSISSYEQYF
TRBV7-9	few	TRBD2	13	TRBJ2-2	TGTGCCCCAAGACTAGCGGTTACCGGGGAGCTGTTTTTT	CAPRLAVTGELFF
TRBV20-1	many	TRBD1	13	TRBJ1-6	TGCAGTGCGCGACGGGACAGGGATTCACCCCTCCACTTT	CSARRDRDSPLHF
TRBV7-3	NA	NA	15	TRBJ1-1	TGTGCCAGCAGCCAACAAGGGTTGGTGAACACTGAAGCTTTCTTT	CASSQQGLVNTEAFF
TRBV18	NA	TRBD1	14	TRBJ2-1	TGTGCCAGCTCATTACGGGACAGGGGTAATGAGCAGTTCTTC	CASSLRDRGNEQFF
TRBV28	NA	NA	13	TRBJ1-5	TGTGCCAGCAGTTCGGGTAGCAATCAGCCCCAGCATTTT	CASSSGSNQPQHF
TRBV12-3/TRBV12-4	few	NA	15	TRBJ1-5	TGTGCCAGCAGGCCGACAGAGAGGCGCAATCAGCCCCAGCATTTT	CASRPTERRNQPQHF
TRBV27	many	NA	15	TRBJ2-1	TGTGCCAGCAGTTCACTACAGGGTATCCACAATGAGCAGTTCTTC	CASSSLQGIHNEQFF
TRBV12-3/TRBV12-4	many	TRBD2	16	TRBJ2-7	TGTGCCAGCAGTCTAGCGGGGGAGTTGGCAAAAGACGAGCAGTACTTC	CASSLAGELAKDEQYF
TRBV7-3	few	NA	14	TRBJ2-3	TGTGCCAGCAGTCCGATCTCAGGGGGGGATACGCAGTATTTT	CASSPISGGDTQYF
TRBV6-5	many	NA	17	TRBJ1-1	TGTGCCAGCAGCCCCCCTTTATGGGAAGGCTTGAACACTGAAGCTTTCTTT	CASSPPLWEGLNTEAFF
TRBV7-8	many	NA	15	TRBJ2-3	TGTGCCAGCAGCCCCCGGGACTCCAAGGCAGATACGCAGTATTTT	CASSPRDSKADTQYF